Shown below are 23 T cell receptor beta chains from a single sample sequenced in a study of regulatory T cells in long-lasting Graves disease. Noted time point: newly diagnosed GD, antithyroid drugs for less than 3 months. From RNA extracted from PBMCs, the TCR library was made. TCR beta libraries were built with iRepertoire HTBI primers and Arm-PCR of CDR3 regions. TCRdb itself ran the multiplex PCR reads through MiXCR, one entry per CDR3 protein. The sample gives roughly 420,000 distinct CDR3 sequences, 11% to 15% of which show up once; under 20% is in the top ten. The data also belong to a second study, concerning T cells in Graves' hyperthyroidism and ophthalmopathy.

Source: peripheral blood mononuclear cells (PBMCs), taken at new diagnosis, from a patient treated with antithyroid drugs. All receptors come from a woman in her fifties or sixties with Graves disease.

The rearrangement joins TRBV6-2 or TRBV6-3 to TRBJ2-1; TRBD2 is a possible D gene (5 bases). Trimming removed 6 bases from V and 4 bases from J, with 10 bases in between. CDR3 length equals 13 residues. Germline loops: CDR1 MNHEY, CDR2 SVGEGT. The CDR3 is CASRKAVYNEQFF. DNA for the CDR3: TGTGCCAGCAGGAAAGCGGTTTACAATGAGCAGTTCTTC.

This clonotype was found a few times. This chain connects TRBV7-3 to TRBJ2-3; 9 bases agree with TRBD2. The CDR3 extends over 16 amino acids. J lost 6 bases, V lost 5 bases, and 12 bases had no gene match. Germline lookup yields CDR1 SGHTA and CDR2 FQGTGA. CDR3 protein: CASSPWVSGSFDTQYF. The CDR3 coding sequence is TGTGCCAGCAGCCCGTGGGTTAGCGGGAGTTTTGATACGCAGTATTTT.

This clonotype was seen only a few times. The V call is TRBV4-2, the J call TRBJ2-4; TRBD2 agrees at 8 bases. The trim removed 0 bases at V and 8 bases at J, leaving 6 bases unmatched. CDR1 LGHNA and CDR2 YNFKEQ come from the germline V gene. The CDR3 runs to 15 residues. The CDR3 DNA follows: TGTGCCAGCAGCCAAGAGGGGATAGCGGGACACATTCAGTACTTC. It codes for CASSQEGIAGHIQYF.

The CDR3 DNA is TGTGCCAGTAGTATAAAGGACAGGGGGCAGCAGTACTTC. It encodes CASSIKDRGQQYF. The chain recombines TRBV19 with TRBJ2-7; 11 bases map to TRBD1. CDR3 length: 13 amino acids. CDR1 and CDR2 from the germline V gene are LNHDA and SQIVND (reference sequence). Trimming at V came to 2 bases and at J to 8 bases, leaving 2 bases not matched to a gene. The whole variable domain, remainder taken from reference TRBV19 and TRBJ2-7, is DGGITQSPKYLFRKEGQNVTLSCEQNLNHDAMYWYRQDPGQGLRLIYYSQIVNDFQKGDIAEGYSVSREKKESFPLTVTSAQKNPTAFYLCASSIKDRGQQYFGPGTRLTVT.

This clonotype was found many times. The V call is TRBV12-3 or TRBV12-4, the J call TRBJ1-1, with 7 bases fitting TRBD1. V shed 5 bases, J shed 10 bases, and the junction held 1 base outside the gene matches. This CDR3 contains 10 residues. Here the CDR3 reads CASSNRGAFF. CDR3 nucleotide sequence: TGTGCCAGCAGTAACAGGGGAGCTTTCTTT.

This sequence joins TRBV5-5 and TRBJ2-3, with D unclear. V was cut by 4 bases and J by 4 bases, with 13 bases left in between. Germline V gene lookup returns CDR1 SGHKS and CDR2 YYEKEE (reference sequence). The CDR3 runs 14 residues. CDR3 protein: CASSQALWADTQYF. The CDR3 bases are TGTGCCAGCAGCCAAGCCCTCTGGGCAGATACGCAGTATTTT. The whole variable domain, remainder taken from reference TRBV5-5 and TRBJ2-3, is DAGVTQSPTHLIKTRGQQVTLRCSPISGHKSVSWYQQVLGQGPQFIFQYYEKEERGRGNFPDRFSARQFPNYSSELNVNALLLGDSALYLCASSQALWADTQYFGPGTRLTVL.

In its sample, this clonotype was seen many times. The rearrangement uses TRBV7-8 and TRBJ2-1, with D perhaps matching TRBD2 (6 bases). Germline CDR1 reads SGHVS; CDR2 reads FQNEAQ. CDR3 length: 15 residues. Trimming removed 5 bases from V and 4 bases from J, with 15 bases in between. CDR3 coding DNA: TGTGCCAGCAGCCCCGGGGTAGCGGCGTACAATGAGCAGTTCTTC. Protein: CASSPGVAAYNEQFF.

This clonotype was seen at least ten times. The V call is TRBV5-1, the J call TRBJ2-1, with 11 bases that match TRBD2. The CDR3 is made up of 17 amino acids. Germline trimming cut 2 bases from V and 5 bases from J; bases unmatched to any gene: 9. The V gene's germline CDR1 is SGHRS and CDR2 YFSETQ. DNA of the CDR3: TGCGCCAGCAGCTTTATCGGCAGGGGACTAGCGGACAATGAGCAGTTCTTC. It is translated as CASSFIGRGLADNEQFF. The full variable domain, its missing parts supplied by reference TRBV5-1 and TRBJ2-1, is KAGVTQTPRYLIKTRGQQVTLSCSPISGHRSVSWYQQTPGQGLQFLFEYFSETQRNKGNFPGRFSGRQFSNSRSEMNVSTLELGDSALYLCASSFIGRGLADNEQFFGPGTRLTVL.

This clonotype has just one count. One base away lies a much larger clone, so this may be a sequencing read error. CDR3 coding DNA: TGTGCCAGCAGTGATCCACAGTCGATTCAAGAGACCCAGTACTTC. This sequence encodes CASSDPQSIQETQYF. V gene TRBV28 combines with J gene TRBJ2-5; no definite D call. The CDR3 totals 15 residues. CDR1 is MDHEN, CDR2 SYDVKM, per germline. V lost 5 bases and J 2 bases, leaving 15 bases between the germline ends.

This clonotype was seen repeatedly, ten times or more. The V gene is TRBV20-1, the J gene TRBJ2-7; 10 nucleotides line up with TRBD2. There are 14 residues in the CDR3. In germline, CDR1 is DFQATT, CDR2 SNEGSKA (reference sequence). Trimming cost V 4 bases and J 7 bases; bases outside gene matches: 10. For the CDR3, the DNA is TGCAGTGCTATTAGGCTAGCGGGAGTAAGTGAGCAGTACTTC. Amino acids: CSAIRLAGVSEQYF.

In DNA form, the CDR3 reads TGTGCCTGGAGTACGGGGACTAGCGGGATTGGTGAGCAGTTCTTC. Translated: CAWSTGTSGIGEQFF. This chain connects TRBV30 to TRBJ2-4, with 13 bases that match TRBD2. Matching the DNA end better, TRBJ2-1 makes the J call doubtful. The germline gives CDR1 GTSNPN, CDR2 SVGIG (reference sequence). The CDR3 has 15 residues.

V and J are TRBV6-1 and TRBJ2-1; perhaps TRBD2 as D (6 bases). Germline V gene sequence: CDR1 MNHNS, CDR2 SASEGT. This CDR3 has 12 residues. The V gene lost 7 bases and the J gene lost 3 bases, with 7 bases spanning the gap. CDR3 DNA: TGTGCCAGCACGGGGGTCTACAATGAGCAGTTCTTC. It encodes CASTGVYNEQFF.

This clonotype was seen only a few times. The chain is built from TRBV11-2 and TRBJ2-6; D possibly matches TRBD1 or TRBD2 (5 bases each). Looked up from germline, CDR1 is SGHAT and CDR2 is FQNNGV. The CDR3 contains 15 residues. The V end was cut by 5 bases, the J end by 4 bases, with 12 bases between. CDR3 sequence (DNA): TGTGCCAGCAGCCAAGGGACGGAAGGGGCCAACGTCCTGACTTTC. It yields the protein CASSQGTEGANVLTF.

The chain combines TRBV10-3 with TRBJ2-6; D uncertain. Per the germline V gene, CDR1 is ENHRY and CDR2 is SYGVKD. V lost 3 bases, J lost 4 bases, and 7 bases lay in between. The CDR3 sequence is 14 residues long. The CDR3 region is CAISEWEGANVLTF. The CDR3 region has the DNA TGTGCCATCAGTGAATGGGAAGGGGCCAACGTCCTGACTTTC.

There are many counts of this clonotype. This rearrangement joins TRBV28 to TRBJ1-6; D gene unclear. Germline CDR1 reads MDHEN; CDR2 reads SYDVKM. CDR3 length: 15 residues. V was trimmed by 5 bases and J by 13 bases, leaving 21 bases between them. This CDR3 is CASSPIQSPIHPLHF. The CDR3 bases are TGTGCCAGCAGTCCCATACAGAGCCCAATTCACCCCCTCCACTTT.

This clonotype was detected ten times or more. The chain couples TRBV28 to TRBJ1-2; no reliable D call. The CDR3 loop spans 12 amino acids. In germline, CDR1 is MDHEN, CDR2 SYDVKM. V lost 6 bases and J lost 3, with 8 bases in between. The CDR3 region has the DNA TGTGCCAGCAGCATGGCGGACTATGGCTACACCTTC. Its protein is CASSMADYGYTF.

This clonotype was counted at least ten times. The chain uses TRBV6-1 and TRBJ1-5, with 12 bases identical to TRBD1. J was trimmed by 7 bases and V by 6 bases; bases with no gene match: 7. The germline gives CDR1 MNHNS, CDR2 SASEGT. CDR3 length equals 15 residues. The CDR3 protein is CASSAGTGGRQPQHF. CDR3 sequence (DNA): TGTGCCAGCAGCGCCGGGACAGGGGGCAGGCAGCCCCAGCATTTT.

This clonotype occurred a few times. This chain connects TRBV25-1 to TRBJ2-3, with TRBD2 matching over 12 bases. This CDR3 is 17 amino acids long. V lost 6 bases and J lost 2; bases outside the gene matches: 9. CDR1 is MGHDK and CDR2 is SYGVNS in the germline V gene. The CDR3 region is CASSLAGLAGHTDTQYF. The CDR3 coding sequence is TGTGCCAGCAGCCTTGCCGGACTAGCGGGGCACACAGATACGCAGTATTTT. The full variable domain, its missing parts supplied by reference TRBV25-1 and TRBJ2-3, is EADIYQTPRYLVIGTGKKITLECSQTMGHDKMYWYQQDPGMELHLIHYSYGVNSTEKGDLSSESTVSRIRTEHFPLTLESARPSHTSQYLCASSLAGLAGHTDTQYFGPGTRLTVL.

This clonotype occurred many times. This rearrangement joins TRBV12-3 or TRBV12-4 to TRBJ2-5; D is unclear. Trimming took off 2 bases at V and 5 bases at J, with 21 bases between the two ends. CDR3 length equals 17 residues. CDR3 DNA: TGTGCCAGCAGTTTATCCGGCAGTGGCAGAGTACAGGAGACCCAGTACTTC. It translates to CASSLSGSGRVQETQYF.

This clonotype was detected many times. V is TRBV20-1 and J is TRBJ2-1; the match to TRBD2 covers 12 bases. CDR1 and CDR2 (germline): DFQATT, SNEGSKA (reference sequence). This CDR3 region has 16 residues. The trim removed 3 bases at V and 8 bases at J, leaving 11 bases unmatched. For the CDR3, the DNA is TGCAGTGCTAGGAGCATGACTAGCGGGAGACGGGATGAGCAGTTCTTC. Its translation: CSARSMTSGRRDEQFF.

The rearrangement uses TRBV5-1 and TRBJ2-5; D remains unclear. Trimming cost V 0 bases and J 0 bases, with 6 bases left between them. The germline gives CDR1 SGHRS, CDR2 YFSETQ. The CDR3 is 14 amino acids. CDR3 region: CASSLALHQETQYF. CDR3 DNA sequence: TGCGCCAGCAGCTTGGCGTTGCACCAAGAGACCCAGTACTTC.

Details on this clonotype: A read error is possible here, since a much larger clone lies one base away. The genes are TRBV11-2 and TRBJ1-5, with D uncertain. This CDR3 spans 14 amino acids. The V and J ends lost 9 bases and 5 bases respectively, with 17 bases between them. Germline loops: CDR1 SGHAT, CDR2 FQNNGV. CDR3 loop: CARRLAGTDQPQHF. The DNA of the CDR3 is TGTGCCAGAAGACTCGCGGGTACTGATCAGCCCCAGCATTTT.

This clonotype was counted at least ten times. The chain joins TRBV5-1 to TRBJ2-7, with 7 nucleotides matching TRBD2. V trimming: 2 bases; J trimming: 11 bases; junction bases outside the gene matches: 13. CDR1 and CDR2 from the germline V gene are SGHRS and YFSETQ. The CDR3 totals 14 residues. CDR3 residues: CASSFEGLSTSKYF. In DNA, the CDR3 is TGCGCCAGCAGCTTTGAGGGACTATCTACGAGCAAGTACTTC.